The rows below give T cell receptor beta chains drawn from one sample of a study of technical replicates of blood from several donors. The data were produced by immunoSEQ multiplex PCR, yet TCRdb's version contains in-frame clones alone and is incomplete. The sample lists 75,000 to 95,000 clones, nearly 97% occurring once. The sample was T cells isolated from PBMCs. These receptors came from a human donor in good health. Each CDR3 is given with its conserved first and last residue. A D gene is named only where the DNA matches it firmly. Size values are once, few and many counts, or a class for expanded clones, and some rows have none.

.	TRBV2	TRBJ2-1	.	TGTGCCAGCAACGGGATCTCCTACAATGAGCAGTTCTTC	CASNGISYNEQFF
.	TRBV30	TRBJ2-7	.	TGTGCCTGGAGTGTACTCCGCCGCTACGAGCAGTACTTC	CAWSVLRRYEQYF
TRBD1	TRBV5-5	TRBJ1-5	once	TGTGCCAGCAGCCGGACAGGGGGAAGCAATCAGCCCCAGCATTTT	CASSRTGGSNQPQHF
TRBD2	TRBV7-2	TRBJ2-2	.	TGTGCCAGCAGCTTAGCTGCTAGCGGGAATTGGGTTTTGGAGCTGTTTTTT	CASSLAASGNWVLELFF
.	TRBV6-1	TRBJ1-5	.	TGTGCCAGCAGTGCGGACGGGGGAATCAGCAATCAGCCCCAGCATTTT	CASSADGGISNQPQHF
TRBD1	TRBV11-2	TRBJ1-1	.	TGTGCCAGCAGCTTCTTGGGGCTCCGGGACAGGAACACTGAAGCTTTCTTT	CASSFLGLRDRNTEAFF
TRBD2	TRBV2	TRBJ2-1	.	TGTGCCACCCGAGGACTAGCGGGGACCGACAATGAGCAGTTCTTC	CATRGLAGTDNEQFF
.	TRBV13	TRBJ2-3	.	TGTGCCAGCACCCTAGGACACGGTTCGCGGAATACGCAGTATTTT	CASTLGHGSRNTQYF
.	TRBV5-1	TRBJ2-1	once	TGCGCCAGCAGCTTGGGGCAGGGTAGCTCCTACAATGAGCAGTTCTTC	CASSLGQGSSYNEQFF
.	TRBV10-2	TRBJ1-2	.	TGCGCCAGCAGTGCGGGCGGAGGCTATGGCTACACCTTC	CASSAGGGYGYTF
TRBD1	TRBV27	TRBJ1-2	.	TGTGCCAGCAGTTTTGACAGGGAGGTCGGCTACACCTTC	CASSFDREVGYTF
.	TRBV9	TRBJ2-3	.	TGTGCCAGCAGCGTAGTATCAGGGGGCACAGATACGCAGTATTTT	CASSVVSGGTDTQYF
.	TRBV7-9	TRBJ2-5	.	TGTGCCAGCGCGGAGCAGGGTCAGGAGACCCAGTACTTC	CASAEQGQETQYF
TRBD1	TRBV27	TRBJ1-1	.	TGTGCCAGCAGCCCTGGACAGGGGTACACTGAAGCTTTCTTT	CASSPGQGYTEAFF
TRBD1	TRBV9	TRBJ1-2	.	TGTGCCAGCAGCACCCGGACAGGGGCTCGGGGCTACACCTTC	CASSTRTGARGYTF
.	TRBV5-1	TRBJ2-1	.	TGCGCCAGCAGCCCTTTAGGGACTTCAAATGAGCAGTTCTTC	CASSPLGTSNEQFF
TRBD1	TRBV11-3	TRBJ1-2	.	TGTGCCAGCAGCTTAGAGTTCTCAGGGGGCTATGGCTACACCTTC	CASSLEFSGGYGYTF
TRBD1	TRBV2	TRBJ1-5	.	TGTGCCAGCAGTGAATTTTTGCGGGCAGGGGGGACTCAGCCCCAGCATTTT	CASSEFLRAGGTQPQHF
.	TRBV15	TRBJ2-7	.	TGTGCCACCAGCAGAGATCGGGACACAACCTACGAGCAGTACTTC	CATSRDRDTTYEQYF
TRBD2	TRBV15	TRBJ2-3	.	TGTGCCACCAGCAGAGATAGACTAGCGGGCACCACAGATACGCAGTATTTT	CATSRDRLAGTTDTQYF
.	TRBV14	TRBJ2-7	once	TGTGCCAGCAGCCAAGGCAGAACCGAGCAGTACTTC	CASSQGRTEQYF
.	TRBV5-1	TRBJ1-1	.	TGCGCCAGCAGCTTAGGAGAACTAACGACTGAAGCTTTCTTT	CASSLGELTTEAFF
.	TRBV5-1	TRBJ2-5	.	TGCGCCAGCACCCGAGAGGTCCAAGAGACCCAGTACTTC	CASTREVQETQYF
.	TRBV7-8	TRBJ2-1	few	TGTGCCAGCAGCTTAGTTTTAACGCGAAACTGGGGCGATGAGCAGTTCTTC	CASSLVLTRNWGDEQFF
TRBD1	TRBV10-2	TRBJ1-5	.	TGCGCCAGCAGTGAACAGGGGATTCAGCCCCAGCATTTT	CASSEQGIQPQHF
TRBD1	TRBV7-9	TRBJ2-1	.	TGTGCCAGCAGCGTCTCACAGGGGGCGGTTGAGCAGTTCTTC	CASSVSQGAVEQFF
.	TRBV14	TRBJ2-7	.	TGTGCCAGCAGCCAAGAACCGGGGGTGTACGAGCAGTACTTC	CASSQEPGVYEQYF
.	TRBV25-1	TRBJ1-5	.	TGTGCCAGCAGTGAATACGGTCAGCCCCAGCATTTT	CASSEYGQPQHF
TRBD1	TRBV2	TRBJ1-1	.	TGTGCCAGCAGTATAACAGGGGGGGACGGAACTGAAGCTTTCTTT	CASSITGGDGTEAFF
.	TRBV7-9	TRBJ2-3	.	TGTGCCAGCAGCTCCCAGGGTAGAGATACGCAGTATTTT	CASSSQGRDTQYF
.	TRBV7-6	TRBJ2-1	.	TGTGCCAGCAGCCCACGACTGACCCAGAGCTCCTACAATGAGCAGTTCTTC	CASSPRLTQSSYNEQFF
.	TRBV5-6	TRBJ2-7	.	TGTGCCAGCAGCTTTACGGCGGCAAGGAACGAGCAGTACTTC	CASSFTAARNEQYF